The next 27 T cell receptor beta chains were all read from a single sample in a study of blood T cell repertoires in COVID-19. The assay was immunoSEQ multiplex PCR, and TCRdb's table has in-frame clones only and misses some. The sample holds about 120,000 clones, approximately 68% seen once. What was sequenced was peripheral blood. These receptors were taken from an older woman with acute or convalescent COVID-19.

The gene calls are TRBV5-1 and TRBJ2-2; D perhaps matches TRBD1 (6 bases). V was cut by 3 bases and J by 6 bases, with 9 bases left in between. Per germline, CDR1 SGHRS and CDR2 YFSETQ. The CDR3 is made up of 13 amino acids. The CDR3 DNA follows: TGCGCCAGCAGCTCATCAGGGGCCGGGGAGCTGTTTTTT. It specifies CASSSSGAGELFF.

The rearrangement uses TRBV7-3 and TRBJ2-2; TRBD2 aligns across 13 bases. Germline CDR1 SGHTA, CDR2 FQGTGA. This CDR3 comprises 17 residues. The ends lost 5 bases at V and 4 bases at J; junction bases unmatched: 7. CDR3 nucleotides: TGTGCCAGCAGCGCCACCACTAGCGGGGGGGGCACCGGGGAGCTGTTTTTT. Its protein is CASSATTSGGGTGELFF.

CDR3 loop: CASSPGTGGNTIYF. The CDR3 nucleotides are TGTGCCAGCAGCCCAGGGACAGGGGGAAACACCATATATTTT. This rearrangement joins TRBV7-2 to TRBJ1-3, with 9 bases fitting TRBD1. The CDR3 totals 14 residues. Trimming cost V 5 bases and J 4 bases; bases outside gene matches: 3. Germline lookup yields CDR1 SGHTA and CDR2 FQGNSA. The variable domain in full, completed from reference TRBV7-2 and TRBJ1-3, reads GAGVSQSPSNKVTEKGKDVELRCDPISGHTALYWYRQSLGQGLEFLIYFQGNSAPDKSGLPSDRFSAERTGGSVSTLTIQRTQQEDSAVYLCASSPGTGGNTIYFGEGSWLTVV.

This clone was observed a handful of times. V usage is TRBV28 and J usage is TRBJ1-2, with 9 bases lining up with TRBD1. CDR3 length: 12 residues. V trimming: 6 bases; J trimming: 8 bases; junction bases outside the gene matches: 4. CDR1 is MDHEN and CDR2 is SYDVKM in the germline V gene. CDR3 region: CASRWTGEGYTF. As DNA, the CDR3 is TGTGCCAGCAGGTGGACAGGGGAAGGCTACACCTTC.

This clone was counted once. A junction boundary mismatches the germline segment, possibly from a read error. CDR3 bases: TGTGCCAGCAGCCAGGGAGGGAGGCCCATTTTTTTT. Amino acids: CASSQGGRPIFF. V and J are TRBV14 and TRBJ1-5; the D is unclear. The V gene's germline CDR1 is SGHDN and CDR2 FVKESK. The CDR3 length is 12 residues.

The chain employs TRBV3-1 (or the pseudogene TRBV3-2) and TRBJ1-1, with a possible D match to TRBD1 (5 bases). The CDR3 has 13 residues. Trimming pared 1 base from V and 5 bases from J, leaving 8 bases between. Germline lookup yields CDR1 LGHDT and CDR2 YNNKEL (reference sequence). CDR3 residues: CASSQVKGTEAFF. CDR3 coding DNA: TGTGCCAGCAGCCAAGTGAAGGGGACTGAAGCTTTCTTT.

V is TRBV4-3 and J is TRBJ1-5; D unresolved. The ends were cut back, 0 bases at V and 1 base at J, with 10 bases in the middle. The length of the CDR3 is 16 residues. Germline CDR1 is LGHNA and CDR2 is YSLEER. The CDR3, as DNA: TGCGCCAGCAGCCAAGAATCGGGTGGAAGCAATCAGCCCCAGCATTTT. This codes for CASSQESGGSNQPQHF.

CDR3 sequence reads: CASSLSDSGTNEKLFF. CDR3 coding DNA: TGTGCCAGCAGTTTGTCAGATTCGGGGACTAATGAAAAACTGTTTTTT. This rearrangement joins TRBV28 to TRBJ1-4; D gene uncertain. The CDR3 covers 16 residues. Germline assignment: CDR1 MDHEN and CDR2 SYDVKM. The germline V and J ends were trimmed by 3 bases and 2 bases, with 13 bases remaining between them.

The chain carries TRBV19 and TRBJ1-2, with D possibly TRBD1 on 5 matching bases. Germline values: CDR1 LNHDA, CDR2 SQIVND (reference sequence). V was cut by 3 bases and J by 4 bases, with 21 bases left in between. CDR3 length: 17 residues. The DNA for the CDR3 is TGTGCCAGTAGTATCTTGTGGGCAGGGAAAAGATTCTATGGCTACACCTTC. Translation: CASSILWAGKRFYGYTF.

The gene calls are TRBV5-1 and TRBJ1-2; TRBD1 matches 7 bases. After removal of 6 bases from V and 0 bases from J, the junction contained 14 bases not matched to a gene. The V gene's germline CDR1 is SGHRS and CDR2 YFSETQ. This CDR3 contains 17 residues. The CDR3 region has the DNA TGCGCCAGCAATCCGGGACAGCGGCCATCAGCTAACTATGGCTACACCTTC. Its translation: CASNPGQRPSANYGYTF.

The chain links TRBV11-3 to TRBJ2-3; 9 nucleotides line up with TRBD1. Germline loops: CDR1 SGHNT, CDR2 YENEEA. J gave up 6 bases and V 5 bases, and 6 bases lay outside the gene matches. The CDR3 runs 14 residues. DNA for the CDR3: TGTGCCAGCAGCCAGGGACAGGGTCTCGATACGCAGTATTTT. Protein: CASSQGQGLDTQYF.

The gene calls are TRBV3-1 (or the pseudogene TRBV3-2) and TRBJ1-2; D is ambiguous. Germline V lookup: CDR1 LGHDT, CDR2 YNNKEL (reference sequence). Trimming stripped 2 bases from V and 2 bases from J, with 9 bases between. This CDR3 region has 14 residues. The CDR3: CASSQTGGNYGYTF. As DNA, the CDR3 is TGTGCCAGCAGCCAAACCGGAGGGAACTATGGCTACACCTTC.

The chain links TRBV7-2 to TRBJ1-2, with 9 bases matching TRBD1. Germline CDR1 reads SGHTA; CDR2 reads FQGNSA. The CDR3 runs 14 residues. V lost 1 base and J lost 8; bases outside the gene matches: 5. CDR3 in DNA: TGTGCCAGCAGCTTAGTAGGGACAGGGCAGGGCTACACCTTC. Translation: CASSLVGTGQGYTF. The full variable domain, in which reference TRBV7-2 and TRBJ1-2 provide the parts outside the CDR3, is GAGVSQSPSNKVTEKGKDVELRCDPISGHTALYWYRQSLGQGLEFLIYFQGNSAPDKSGLPSDRFSAERTGGSVSTLTIQRTQQEDSAVYLCASSLVGTGQGYTFGSGTRLTVV.

The CDR3 here is CASGTGTNSPLHF. The CDR3 region has the DNA TGTGCCAGCGGGACGGGGACAAATTCACCCCTCCACTTT. The V call is TRBV12-3 or TRBV12-4, the J call TRBJ1-6, with D tentatively TRBD1 (6 bases). Trimming pared 8 bases from V and 7 bases from J, leaving 12 bases between. CDR3 length: 13 amino acids.

The V gene is TRBV10-3, the J gene TRBJ1-2; D unresolved. The CDR3 extends over 18 amino acids. The V gene lost 7 bases and the J gene lost 6 bases, with 30 bases spanning the gap. CDR1 is ENHRY and CDR2 is SYGVKD in the germline V gene. The CDR3 DNA sequence: TGTGCCATCAACCCGGCGGGCCTCCTAGTAGCGGGATTGAATGGCTACACCTTC. Residues: CAINPAGLLVAGLNGYTF.

The rearrangement joins TRBV4-1 to TRBJ2-1; D is undetermined. Germline CDR1 MGHRA, CDR2 YSYEKL. This CDR3 comprises 17 residues. Trimming cost V 4 bases and J 0 bases, with 16 bases left between them. CDR3 amino acids: CASSRSVAQSSYNEQFF. The DNA of the CDR3 is TGCGCCAGCAGCCGCAGCGTCGCGCAGAGCTCCTACAATGAGCAGTTCTTC.

This clone was recorded a few times. V and J are TRBV10-3 and TRBJ2-1, with 9 bases aligning to TRBD1. The germline V gene encodes CDR1 ENHRY and CDR2 SYGVKD. The trim removed 6 bases at V and 4 bases at J, leaving 7 bases unmatched. The CDR3 loop spans 15 amino acids. The CDR3 is CAISRSGQGYNEQFF. Written as DNA, the CDR3 is TGTGCCATCAGCCGATCGGGACAGGGTTACAATGAGCAGTTCTTC.

A few counts support this clone. The rearrangement joins TRBV10-3 to TRBJ1-1, with 11 bases matching TRBD1. With 8 bases clipped from V and 5 bases from J, the junction kept 4 bases outside the gene matches. The germline gives CDR1 ENHRY, CDR2 SYGVKD. The CDR3 has 13 residues. The CDR3 reads CAIGQGAGTEAFF. The CDR3 nucleotides are TGTGCCATCGGACAGGGGGCAGGGACTGAAGCTTTCTTT.

The chain links TRBV30 to TRBJ2-2, with TRBD2 identical over 12 bases. CDR1 is GTSNPN and CDR2 is SVGIG in the germline V gene (reference sequence). This CDR3 comprises 15 residues. V shed 0 bases and J 7 bases; nucleotides not matched to a gene: 3. The CDR3: CAWSVLAGGFGELFF. The CDR3 DNA reads as TGTGCCTGGAGTGTACTAGCGGGGGGTTTCGGGGAGCTGTTTTTT.

This sequence joins TRBV4-2 and TRBJ1-1; D ambiguous. CDR1 and CDR2 from the germline V gene are LGHNA and YNFKEQ. This CDR3 has 15 amino acids. The V end was cut by 0 bases, the J end by 5 bases, with 13 bases between. In DNA form, the CDR3 reads TGTGCCAGCAGCCAAGATCGCACCGGGGTGACTGAAGCTTTCTTT. Translation gives CASSQDRTGVTEAFF.

This clone was recorded only once. The chain recombines TRBV18 with TRBJ2-3, with D possibly being TRBD1 (5 bases). The germline V and J ends were trimmed by 3 bases and 4 bases, with 11 bases remaining between them. The germline gives CDR1 KGHSH, CDR2 LQKENI. The CDR3 runs 14 residues. This CDR3 is CASSPFDRADTQYF. The CDR3 DNA sequence: TGTGCCAGCTCACCGTTCGACAGAGCAGATACGCAGTATTTT.

The chain couples TRBV2 to TRBJ2-1; D may be TRBD1 (5 bases). Germline assignment: CDR1 SNHLY and CDR2 FYNNEI. CDR3 length: 17 residues. With 3 bases removed from V and 7 bases from J, the gap between germline ends came to 22 bases. The chain's CDR3 is CASSESDVRTLRNEQFF. The CDR3 DNA is TGTGCCAGCAGTGAGTCGGATGTCCGGACACTTAGAAATGAGCAGTTCTTC.

This chain links TRBV7-2 with TRBJ2-7, with 7 bases aligning to TRBD2. CDR1 SGHTA and CDR2 FQGNSA come from the germline V gene. V trimming: 2 bases; J trimming: 2 bases; junction bases outside the gene matches: 6. The CDR3 extends over 15 amino acids. Written as DNA, the CDR3 is TGTGCCAGCAGCTTAACTAGCGCCTCCCCCTACGAGCAGTACTTC. It translates to CASSLTSASPYEQYF.

The V gene is TRBV2, the J gene TRBJ1-1; D is undetermined. This CDR3 comprises 13 residues. The V gene lost 8 bases and the J gene lost 0 bases, with 10 bases spanning the gap. Germline V gene sequence: CDR1 SNHLY, CDR2 FYNNEI. As DNA, the CDR3 is TGTGCCAGCCGGTTGGTCATGAACACTGAAGCTTTCTTT. It specifies CASRLVMNTEAFF.

This chain joins TRBV7-9 and TRBJ2-5, with 11 bases lining up with TRBD2. The CDR3 extends over 17 amino acids. CDR1 is SEHNR, CDR2 FQNEAQ, per germline (reference sequence). J lost 0 bases, V lost 5 bases, and 8 bases had no gene match. CDR3 sequence reads: CASSPQLAGANQETQYF. In DNA, the CDR3 is TGTGCCAGCAGCCCTCAACTAGCGGGGGCCAACCAAGAGACCCAGTACTTC.

The chain links TRBV9 to TRBJ2-1; tentatively, D is TRBD2 (6 bases). Trimming cost V 0 bases and J 2 bases, with 12 bases left between them. This CDR3 is 16 amino acids long. The germline V gene has CDR1 SGDLS and CDR2 YYNGEE. CDR3 DNA sequence: TGTGCCAGCAGCGTAGGAGGGCGGGGAACCTACAATGAGCAGTTCTTC. Its translation: CASSVGGRGTYNEQFF.

This clone showed up many times. The chain recombines TRBV2 with TRBJ1-1; D remains unclear. Germline CDR1 SNHLY, CDR2 FYNNEI. The CDR3 loop spans 13 amino acids. V was pared by 7 bases and J by 5 bases, with 14 bases between. CDR3 in amino acids: CASTSDGGTEAFF. CDR3 DNA: TGTGCCAGCACCTCGGACGGCGGGACTGAAGCTTTCTTT.